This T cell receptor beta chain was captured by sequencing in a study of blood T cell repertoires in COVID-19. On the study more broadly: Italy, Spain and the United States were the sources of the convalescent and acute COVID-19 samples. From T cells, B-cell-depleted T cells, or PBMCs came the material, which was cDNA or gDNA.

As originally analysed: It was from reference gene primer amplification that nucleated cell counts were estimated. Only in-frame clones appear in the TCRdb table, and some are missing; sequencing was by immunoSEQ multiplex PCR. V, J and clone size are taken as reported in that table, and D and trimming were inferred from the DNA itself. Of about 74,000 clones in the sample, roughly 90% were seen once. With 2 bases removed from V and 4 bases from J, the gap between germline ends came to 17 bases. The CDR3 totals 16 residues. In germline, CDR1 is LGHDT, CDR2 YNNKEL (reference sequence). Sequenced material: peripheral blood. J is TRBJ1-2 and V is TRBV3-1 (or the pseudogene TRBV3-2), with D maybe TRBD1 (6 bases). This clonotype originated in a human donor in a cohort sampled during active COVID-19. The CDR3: CASSQLTQGSFYGYTF. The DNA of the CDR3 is TGTGCCAGCAGCCAATTAACACAGGGCAGTTTCTATGGCTACACCTTC.